Below, 12 T cell receptor beta chains from the same sample are listed, as sequenced in a study of Ad26.COV2.S vaccination and SARS-CoV-2 variants (dated by TCRdb to the early 2020s). The treatment or condition label, as the study defines it: over 15 received Ad26.COV2.S at low or high dose, single or two shots; about 5 received placebo; per-sample allocation not given. For vaccine and placebo recipients, repertoires were sequenced using samples collected on day 63 after the first injection. The library was built by means of the immunoSEQ multiplex PCR assay. The source is immuneACCESS, and TCRdb retained only in-frame sequences with V and J called. Part of the clones is not carried over; for the studies checked, unresolved V genes explain less than half of this, and the remainder is unexplained. The sample data list 450,000 to 550,000 clones, and roughly nine tenths of these were observed just once. About 2.7% of the sample is taken by the ten largest.

Sequencing was performed on peripheral blood, taken in a trial of Ad26.COV2.S vaccine versus placebo. The receptors derive from a person aged 18-60 years who received the Ad26.COV2.S COVID-19 vaccine or a placebo.

The V and J genes are TRBV3-1 (or the pseudogene TRBV3-2) and TRBJ2-1; TRBD2 aligns across 10 bases. The CDR3 contains 15 residues. Per the germline V gene, CDR1 is LGHDT and CDR2 is YNNKEL (reference sequence). V shed 8 bases and J 4 bases; nucleotides not matched to a gene: 8. The CDR3 DNA reads TGTGCCAGCCGCCGGACTAGCGGAGATTACAATGAGCAGTTCTTC. Amino acids: CASRRTSGDYNEQFF.

This clone showed up just a few times. The chain is built from TRBV5-4 and TRBJ2-3; 8 bases match TRBD2. The V gene end was trimmed by 1 base and the J gene end by 0 bases; junction bases not matched to a gene: 7. This CDR3 has 17 amino acids. Germline assignment: CDR1 SGHNT and CDR2 YYREEE (reference sequence). The DNA for the CDR3 is TGTGCCAGCAGCTTGTTGTACGGGGGGGACAGCACAGATACGCAGTATTTT. Translation gives CASSLLYGGDSTDTQYF.

The rearrangement uses TRBV13 and TRBJ1-1, with 7 bases lining up with TRBD1. The length of the CDR3 is 14 residues. CDR1 is PRHDT, CDR2 FYEKMQ, per germline (reference sequence). Trimming took 4 bases from V and 0 from J; bases not matched to a gene: 2. DNA for the CDR3: TGTGCCAGCAGCTCAGGGGGGTTGAACACTGAAGCTTTCTTT. Amino acid sequence: CASSSGGLNTEAFF.

Only one count was recorded for this clone. The V and J genes are TRBV28 and TRBJ2-1; 11 positions agree with TRBD2. CDR3 length: 17 residues. With V trimmed by 2 bases and J by 3 bases, 6 bases remained unmatched. The germline V gene encodes CDR1 MDHEN and CDR2 SYDVKM. CDR3 DNA sequence: TGTGCCAGCAGTTTACCCACTAGCGGGAGATACTACAATGAGCAGTTCTTC. This gives the protein CASSLPTSGRYYNEQFF.

The J gene is TRBJ2-7, the V gene TRBV28; 9 bases match TRBD1. V shed 6 bases, J shed 4 bases, and the junction held 19 bases outside the gene matches. This CDR3 has 18 residues. Germline V CDR1 and CDR2: MDHEN, SYDVKM. Here the CDR3 DNA reads TGTGCCAGCAGGCCAACGTACCCCCGGGACAGGGCAGTTTACGAGCAGTACTTC. The encoded protein is CASRPTYPRDRAVYEQYF.

The rearrangement links TRBV11-1 to TRBJ1-1; 8 bases map to TRBD1. CDR3 length: 16 residues. V lost 5 bases to trimming and J lost 3 bases; unmatched junction nucleotides: 11. Germline assignment: CDR1 SGHAT and CDR2 FQDESV (reference sequence). For the CDR3, the DNA is TGTGCCAGCAGCCACCCCGGACAGGGCGGGTACACTGAAGCTTTCTTT. It is translated as CASSHPGQGGYTEAFF.

Of note for this clone: This specimen includes other DNA sequences encoding the same CDR3. The V and J genes are TRBV5-1 and TRBJ1-1, with D tentatively TRBD1 (5 bases). The CDR3 has 14 residues. Trimming removed 0 bases at V and 1 base at J, with 7 bases between. Germline V CDR1 and CDR2: SGHRS, YFSETQ. The CDR3 DNA reads TGCGCCAGCAGCTTGGTTGGGGGGAACACTGAAGCTTTCTTT. Translated: CASSLVGGNTEAFF.

The rearrangement uses TRBV5-6 and TRBJ1-1; perhaps TRBD1 as D (6 bases). The germline V gene has CDR1 SGHDT and CDR2 YYEEEE. The CDR3 consists of 15 residues. Trimming cost V 0 bases and J 6 bases, with 15 bases left between them. The CDR3 DNA reads TGTGCCAGCAGCTTGGGGGTGGTGGGGGCCCCTGAAGCTTTCTTT. This codes for CASSLGVVGAPEAFF.

The chain joins TRBV6-5 to TRBJ1-1; maybe TRBD1 (6 bases). V lost 8 bases, J lost 6 bases, and 19 bases lay in between. There are 14 residues in the CDR3. Germline lookup yields CDR1 MNHEY and CDR2 SVGAGI. The chain's CDR3 is CASPYGGSIAEAFF. CDR3 DNA: TGTGCCAGCCCCTATGGGGGCTCGATCGCTGAAGCTTTCTTT.

The rearrangement links TRBV6-6 to TRBJ1-1, with D possibly matching TRBD1 (5 bases). CDR3 size: 13 residues. Germline values: CDR1 MNHNY, CDR2 SVGAGI (reference sequence). V was pared by 4 bases and J by 3 bases, with 9 bases between. In nucleotides, the CDR3 is TGTGCCAGCAGTTCAAGAGGGGACACTGAAGCTTTCTTT. This translates into CASSSRGDTEAFF.

The chain is built from TRBV29-1 and TRBJ1-4; no firm D call. CDR1 is SQVTM and CDR2 is ANQGSEA in the germline V gene. V was clipped by 4 bases and J by 6 bases, with 15 bases between them. This CDR3 region has 14 residues. DNA for the CDR3: TGCAGCGTTGTCGAGAAAGGGAATCATGAAAAACTGTTTTTT. It encodes CSVVEKGNHEKLFF.

V usage is TRBV2 and J usage is TRBJ2-5; 9 bases line up with TRBD1. This CDR3 has 13 residues. The ends lost 5 bases at V and 4 bases at J; junction bases unmatched: 2. Germline CDR1 reads SNHLY; CDR2 reads FYNNEI. The CDR3 DNA reads as TGTGCCAGCAGTACGGACAGGGGAGAGACCCAGTACTTC. Translating it yields CASSTDRGETQYF.